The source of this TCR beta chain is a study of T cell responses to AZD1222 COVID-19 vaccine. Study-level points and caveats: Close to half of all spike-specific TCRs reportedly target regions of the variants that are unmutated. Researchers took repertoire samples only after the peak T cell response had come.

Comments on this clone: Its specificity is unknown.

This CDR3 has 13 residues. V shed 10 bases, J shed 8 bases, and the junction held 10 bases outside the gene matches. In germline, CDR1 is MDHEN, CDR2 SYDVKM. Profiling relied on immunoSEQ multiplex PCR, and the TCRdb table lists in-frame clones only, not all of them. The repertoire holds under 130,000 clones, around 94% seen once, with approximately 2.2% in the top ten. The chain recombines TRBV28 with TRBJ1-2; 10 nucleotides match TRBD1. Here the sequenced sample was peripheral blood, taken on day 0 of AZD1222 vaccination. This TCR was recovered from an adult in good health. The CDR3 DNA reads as TGTGCCATCCCGATCGGGACAGGGGTCGGCTACACCTTC. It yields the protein CAIPIGTGVGYTF.